What follows is one TCR beta chain and its context. As yet, its antigen is unknown. Adaptor-ligated barcode primers were used to amplify TRBV12-4/TRBJ1-2 clonotypes. In TCRdb, the multiplex PCR reads were re-called with MiXCR into one record per CDR3 protein. The repertoire consists of 1,300 or so distinct CDR3 sequences, with approximately 15% occurring once and the leading ten covering 45% to 55%. The CDR3 spans 12 residues. Trimming took 7 bases from V and 4 from J; bases not matched to a gene: 2. Findings and limits, study-wide: Tumor memory CD4+ T cell TCR gene usage was found to cluster with blood and lymph node memory CD4+ cells and with lymph node naive CD4+ cells. Tumor Treg TCRs overlapped most with tumor naive CD4+ cells.

Sequenced: naive CD4+ T cells sorted from blood. The sample's subset: naive CD4+ T cells, CD4+CD45RA+CD25-. This clonotype was obtained from a female donor with breast cancer. This chain connects TRBV12-3 or TRBV12-4 to TRBJ1-2, with 8 bases lining up with TRBD1. The CDR3 nucleotides read TGTGCCAGCAACGGACAGGGCTATGGCTACACCTTC. Translation gives CASNGQGYGYTF.